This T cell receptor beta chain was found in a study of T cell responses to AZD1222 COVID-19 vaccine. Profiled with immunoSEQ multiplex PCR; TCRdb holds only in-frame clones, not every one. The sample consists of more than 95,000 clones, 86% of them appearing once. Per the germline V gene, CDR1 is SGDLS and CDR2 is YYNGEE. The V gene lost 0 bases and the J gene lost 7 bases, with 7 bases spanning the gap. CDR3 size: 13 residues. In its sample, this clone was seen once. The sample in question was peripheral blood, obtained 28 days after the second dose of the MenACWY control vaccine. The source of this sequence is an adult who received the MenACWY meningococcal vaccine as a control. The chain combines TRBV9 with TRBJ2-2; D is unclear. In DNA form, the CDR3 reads TGTGCCAGCAGCGTAGTTAGGGACGGGGAGCTGTTTTTT. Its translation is CASSVVRDGELFF.